This paragraph covers one T cell receptor (beta chain) sequence. Its antigen is not identified. The data originate from a study of T cells in localized non-small cell lung cancer. Study-level results: Sequencing, confined to only one tumor region, leaves heterogeneity possible. Compared with tumor, uninvolved adjacent lung displayed greater T cell clonality, ranking highest overall. Longer overall survival accompanied higher blood T cell density.

This CDR3 comprises 15 residues. With 5 bases removed from V and 5 bases from J, the gap between germline ends came to 15 bases. Germline V gene data show CDR1 as SGHNT and CDR2 as YENEEA. Generated by immunoSEQ multiplex PCR, the TCRdb table keeps only in-frame clones and is missing some. The data contain 35,000 to 45,000 clones, about 92% of them seen just once; the ten biggest clones take up more than 5.5%. V and J are TRBV11-3 and TRBJ2-2, with unresolved D. This specimen consisted of peripheral blood, obtained before any cancer treatment. The sequence came from a female donor over 55 with stage I lung adenocarcinoma. This CDR3 is CASSLGYTATGELFF. The CDR3 bases are TGTGCCAGCAGCCTCGGCTACACAGCGACCGGGGAGCTGTTTTTT.